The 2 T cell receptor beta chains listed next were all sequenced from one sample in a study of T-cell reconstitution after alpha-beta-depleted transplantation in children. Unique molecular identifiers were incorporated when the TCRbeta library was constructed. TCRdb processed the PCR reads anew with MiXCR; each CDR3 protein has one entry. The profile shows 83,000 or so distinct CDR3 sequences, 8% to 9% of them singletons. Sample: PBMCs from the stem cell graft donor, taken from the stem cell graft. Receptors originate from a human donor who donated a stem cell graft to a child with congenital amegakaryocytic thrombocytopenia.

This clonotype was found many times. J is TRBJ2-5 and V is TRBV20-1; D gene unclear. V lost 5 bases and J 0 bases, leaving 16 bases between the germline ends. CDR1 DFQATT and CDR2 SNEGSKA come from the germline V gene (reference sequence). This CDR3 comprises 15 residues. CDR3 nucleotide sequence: TGCAGTGCTCCTTCCGTAAGGGCCGACCAAGAGACCCAGTACTTC. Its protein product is CSAPSVRADQETQYF.

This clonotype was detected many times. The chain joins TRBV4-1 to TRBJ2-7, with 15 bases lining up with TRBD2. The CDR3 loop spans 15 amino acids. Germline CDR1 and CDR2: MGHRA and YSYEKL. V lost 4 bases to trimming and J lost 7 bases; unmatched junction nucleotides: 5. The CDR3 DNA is TGCGCCAGCAGCCCTGGACTAGCGGGAGGGTATGAGCAGTACTTC. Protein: CASSPGLAGGYEQYF.